This passage covers 32 T cell receptor beta chains from one sample sequenced in a study of blood T cell repertoires in COVID-19. The protocol was immunoSEQ multiplex PCR, while the TCRdb copy is restricted to in-frame clones and leaves out a portion. The top ten clones hold 2.5% to 3% of a sample with fewer than 200,000 clones, 80% to 90% of them seen once. The specimen sequenced was peripheral blood. The receptors shown here come from an elderly woman with COVID-19, enrolled during active disease.

The chain recombines TRBV3-1 (or the pseudogene TRBV3-2) with TRBJ2-5; weak D call: TRBD2 (5 bases). Germline V gives CDR1 LGHDT, CDR2 YNNKEL (reference sequence). The ends were cut back, 6 bases at V and 7 bases at J, with 15 bases in the middle. The CDR3 totals 13 residues. The CDR3 DNA sequence: TGTGCCAGCAGAGGGATCGGAGGCGGGACCCAGTACTTC. Residues: CASRGIGGGTQYF.

The chain links TRBV6-5 to TRBJ1-6; the D gene is possibly TRBD1 (5 bases). CDR1 is MNHEY, CDR2 SVGAGI, per germline. The CDR3 totals 14 residues. V was trimmed by 1 base and J by 9 bases, leaving 10 bases between them. DNA of the CDR3: TGTGCCAGCAGTTACTGGGGGAGGGGTTCACCCCTCCACTTT. Translating gives CASSYWGRGSPLHF.

The CDR3, as DNA: TGCGCCAGCAGCCAAGAAGCACAGGGAAAAGATACGCAGTATTTT. Amino acids: CASSQEAQGKDTQYF. This sequence joins TRBV4-3 and TRBJ2-3, with D tentatively TRBD1 (6 bases). In germline, CDR1 is LGHNA, CDR2 YSLEER. The CDR3 sequence is 15 residues long. Trimming took off 0 bases at V and 5 bases at J, with 12 bases between the two ends.

There are a few counts of this clone. The V and J genes are TRBV2 and TRBJ2-7; the match to TRBD2 covers 9 bases. V trimming: 8 bases; J trimming: 3 bases; junction bases outside the gene matches: 5. Germline CDR1 reads SNHLY; CDR2 reads FYNNEI. The CDR3 consists of 13 residues. CDR3 amino acids: CASVASGIYEQYF. CDR3 in DNA: TGTGCCAGCGTGGCTAGCGGGATCTACGAGCAGTACTTC.

V gene TRBV2 combines with J gene TRBJ2-5; TRBD1 is a possible D gene (6 bases). V was trimmed by 7 bases and J by 5 bases, leaving 14 bases between them. The V gene's germline CDR1 is SNHLY and CDR2 FYNNEI. The CDR3 contains 13 residues. CDR3 bases: TGTGCCAGCACGTCAGGGGTAGAGGAGACCCAGTACTTC. This encodes CASTSGVEETQYF.

This CDR3 reads CASSPVRGAFDEQYF. The CDR3 nucleotides are TGTGCCAGCAGCCCAGTCCGGGGGGCGTTCGACGAGCAGTACTTC. The chain uses TRBV14 and TRBJ2-7, with D tentatively TRBD2 (7 bases). Trimming pared 4 bases from V and 5 bases from J, leaving 18 bases between. The germline gives CDR1 SGHDN, CDR2 FVKESK. The CDR3 has 15 residues.

Remarks on this clone: This sample includes further DNA sequences coding for the same CDR3. The chain is built from TRBV18 and TRBJ2-7; 13 positions match TRBD2. Looked up from germline, CDR1 is KGHSH and CDR2 is LQKENI. The CDR3 sequence is 14 residues long. The trim removed 4 bases at V and 5 bases at J, leaving 2 bases unmatched. CDR3 in amino acids: CASSRLAGGHEQYF. The CDR3 DNA sequence: TGTGCCAGCTCACGACTAGCGGGGGGACACGAGCAGTACTTC.

This clone was seen only a few times. The chain has TRBV19 and TRBJ2-7; no definite D call. Per the germline V gene, CDR1 is LNHDA and CDR2 is SQIVND (reference sequence). The CDR3 length is 15 residues. Trimming cost V 6 bases and J 4 bases, with 19 bases left between them. The CDR3 DNA reads TGTGCCAGTAGCGAACGGCGGCTATTAGGTTACGAGCAGTACTTC. Translating gives CASSERRLLGYEQYF.

The count of this clone is one. The chain employs TRBV5-1 and TRBJ2-5; TRBD2 aligns across 16 bases. After removal of 7 bases from V and 5 bases from J, the junction contained 2 bases not matched to a gene. This CDR3 comprises 14 residues. CDR1 is SGHRS, CDR2 YFSETQ, per germline. Written as DNA, the CDR3 is TGCGCCAGCGGGACTAGCGGGAGGGGTGAGACCCAGTACTTC. Protein product: CASGTSGRGETQYF. Full variable domain (remainder filled in from reference TRBV5-1 and TRBJ2-5): KAGVTQTPRYLIKTRGQQVTLSCSPISGHRSVSWYQQTPGQGLQFLFEYFSETQRNKGNFPGRFSGRQFSNSRSEMNVSTLELGDSALYLCASGTSGRGETQYFGPGTRLLVL.

The rearrangement uses TRBV30 and TRBJ2-7, with D perhaps TRBD1 (6 bases). The CDR3 extends over 17 amino acids. Germline values: CDR1 GTSNPN, CDR2 SVGIG (reference sequence). Trimming shortened V by 1 base and J by 6 bases, and 25 bases separated the two germline ends. CDR3 in amino acids: CAWSEEQGSGKIVEQYF. The CDR3, as DNA: TGTGCCTGGAGTGAGGAACAGGGATCTGGTAAAATTGTCGAGCAGTACTTC. The full variable domain, its missing parts supplied by reference TRBV30 and TRBJ2-7, is SQTIHQWPATLVQPVGSPLSLECTVEGTSNPNLYWYRQAAGRGLQLLFYSVGIGQISSEVPQNLSASRPQDRQFILSSKKLLLSDSGFYLCAWSEEQGSGKIVEQYFGPGTRLTVT.

V and J are TRBV7-8 and TRBJ1-2, with 10 positions matching TRBD1. The CDR3 is made up of 16 amino acids. CDR1 is SGHVS and CDR2 is FQNEAQ in the germline V gene. V lost 4 bases to trimming and J lost 8 bases; unmatched junction nucleotides: 13. The CDR3 region is CASSSTPGQGLGGYTF. The CDR3 nucleotides are TGTGCCAGCAGCTCCACACCGGGACAGGGGCTTGGGGGCTACACCTTC.

This chain connects TRBV7-6 to TRBJ2-6; D is unresolved. The germline CDR1 and CDR2 sequences are SGHVS and FNYEAQ. The CDR3 runs to 12 residues. V lost 5 bases to trimming and J lost 12 bases, with 11 bases between them. This CDR3 is CASSPSQAVLTF. In DNA form, the CDR3 reads TGTGCCAGCAGCCCTTCCCAGGCCGTCCTGACTTTC.

The J gene is TRBJ2-7, the V gene TRBV2, with D possibly TRBD1 on 5 matching bases. The germline CDR1 and CDR2 sequences are SNHLY and FYNNEI. The CDR3 spans 13 residues. The V and J ends lost 3 bases and 6 bases respectively, with 12 bases between them. The DNA of the CDR3 is TGTGCCAGCAGTGATGTGCAGGGTGGCGAGCAGTACTTC. This sequence encodes CASSDVQGGEQYF.

The V gene is TRBV6-4, the J gene TRBJ2-2; D is possibly TRBD1 (6 bases). The length of the CDR3 is 16 residues. The V end was cut by 5 bases, the J end by 1 base, with 14 bases between. CDR1 and CDR2 from the germline V gene are MRHNA and SNTAGT. The CDR3: CASSSGTSENTGELFF. The CDR3 DNA is TGTGCCAGCAGTTCCGGGACATCGGAGAACACCGGGGAGCTGTTTTTT.

The genes are TRBV19 and TRBJ1-5; D remains unclear. The ends were cut back, 7 bases at V and 6 bases at J, with 10 bases in the middle. The length of the CDR3 is 12 residues. The germline V gene has CDR1 LNHDA and CDR2 SQIVND (reference sequence). CDR3 DNA: TGTGCCAGTATGCAGGTGGGTCAGCCCCAGCATTTT. Its protein product is CASMQVGQPQHF.

The chain recombines TRBV15 with TRBJ2-4; 10 bases align to TRBD2. Trimming at V came to 1 base and at J to 16 bases, leaving 7 bases not matched to a gene. The CDR3 loop spans 13 amino acids. Germline CDR1 and CDR2: LNHNV and YYDKDF (reference sequence). The CDR3 spells CATSRALAGVRYF. CDR3 in DNA: TGTGCCACCAGCAGAGCTCTAGCGGGAGTACGCTACTTC.

In its sample, this clone was seen a few times. J is TRBJ1-2 and V is TRBV7-9; TRBD1 matches 7 bases. CDR3 size: 15 residues. Germline CDR1 SEHNR, CDR2 FQNEAQ (reference sequence). The V and J ends lost 4 bases and 7 bases, in that order; junction bases with no gene match: 12. The CDR3 loop is CASSSMGIRTGGYTF. Here the CDR3 DNA reads TGTGCCAGCAGCTCCATGGGGATCCGGACAGGTGGCTACACCTTC. Full variable domain (missing parts from reference TRBV7-9 and TRBJ1-2): DTGVSQNPRHKITKRGQNVTFRCDPISEHNRLYWYRQTLGQGPEFLTYFQNEAQLEKSRLLSDRFSAERPKGSFSTLEIQRTEQGDSAMYLCASSSMGIRTGGYTFGSGTRLTVV.

This chain links TRBV5-6 with TRBJ2-7; D remains unclear. Trimming took off 0 bases at V and 0 bases at J, with 7 bases between the two ends. CDR1 is SGHDT and CDR2 is YYEEEE in the germline V gene. The CDR3 is made up of 14 amino acids. This CDR3 reads CASSLVATSYEQYF. CDR3 bases: TGTGCCAGCAGCTTGGTGGCCACCTCCTACGAGCAGTACTTC.

In this sample, this clone turned up once. The J gene is TRBJ2-1, the V gene TRBV3-1 (or the pseudogene TRBV3-2); 7 bases are shared with TRBD2. The CDR3 contains 15 residues. Germline loops: CDR1 LGHDT, CDR2 YNNKEL (reference sequence). The V and J ends lost 4 bases and 4 bases, in that order; junction bases with no gene match: 7. The CDR3 loop reads CASSPLAAPYNEQFF. CDR3 in DNA: TGTGCCAGCAGCCCTCTAGCGGCACCTTACAATGAGCAGTTCTTC.

V and J are TRBV6-5 and TRBJ2-1, with 10 positions matching TRBD2. Trimming at V came to 5 bases and at J to 7 bases, leaving 8 bases not matched to a gene. This CDR3 has 15 residues. Germline CDR1 and CDR2: MNHEY and SVGAGI. CDR3 region: CASSHTSGTRNEQFF. The DNA for the CDR3 is TGTGCCAGCAGTCATACTAGCGGGACGAGAAATGAGCAGTTCTTC.

This clone was detected a few times. The chain combines TRBV5-1 with TRBJ1-5, with D unresolved. Trimming left V 0 bases short and J 4 bases short, with 8 bases between. The CDR3 totals 14 residues. The germline V gene has CDR1 SGHRS and CDR2 YFSETQ. The CDR3 DNA reads as TGCGCCAGCAGCTTGGCCTCGGGGAATCAGCCCCAGCATTTT. Translating it yields CASSLASGNQPQHF.

CDR3 sequence (DNA): TGTGCCAGCTCACCACCTCCGGGCAAAAACATTCAGTACTTC. This translates into CASSPPPGKNIQYF. V and J are TRBV18 and TRBJ2-4, with D unresolved. Germline values: CDR1 KGHSH, CDR2 LQKENI. V lost 0 bases and J lost 3, with 6 bases in between. This CDR3 spans 14 amino acids.

The V gene is TRBV7-3, the J gene TRBJ1-2; 9 bases line up with TRBD1. Per the germline V gene, CDR1 is SGHTA and CDR2 is FQGTGA. V dropped 1 base and J dropped 6; count of bases not matched to a gene: 3. The CDR3 contains 14 residues. The CDR3 bases are TGTGCCAGCAGCTTAAACAGGGGGCCGGATGGCTACACCTTC. Amino acid sequence: CASSLNRGPDGYTF.

The CDR3 loop reads CANLRWGEVTDTQYF. CDR3 coding DNA: TGTGCCAACCTGCGGTGGGGGGAGGTCACAGATACGCAGTATTTT. The V call is TRBV2, the J call TRBJ2-3, with D tentatively TRBD2 (6 bases). Per germline, CDR1 SNHLY and CDR2 FYNNEI. The CDR3 extends over 15 amino acids. V lost 10 bases to trimming and J lost 2 bases, with 19 bases between them.

The rearrangement links TRBV30 to TRBJ2-1; 10 nucleotides match TRBD2. This CDR3 spans 14 amino acids. CDR1 GTSNPN and CDR2 SVGIG come from the germline V gene (reference sequence). With V trimmed by 6 bases and J by 2 bases, 4 bases remained unmatched. The CDR3 loop is CACKLAGTYNEQFF. CDR3 bases: TGTGCCTGCAAACTAGCGGGGACCTACAATGAGCAGTTCTTC.

V usage is TRBV7-2 and J usage is TRBJ2-7; D is perhaps TRBD2 (6 bases). Trimming shortened V by 5 bases and J by 2 bases, and 16 bases separated the two germline ends. This CDR3 comprises 15 residues. Germline lookup yields CDR1 SGHTA and CDR2 FQGNSA. CDR3 residues: CASSRPGLPTYEQYF. CDR3 nucleotide sequence: TGTGCCAGCAGCCGTCCGGGACTTCCAACCTACGAGCAGTACTTC.

The chain uses TRBV18 and TRBJ1-3; 11 positions agree with TRBD1. V was pared by 3 bases and J by 8 bases, with 6 bases of the junction left unmatched. The germline gives CDR1 KGHSH, CDR2 LQKENI. The CDR3 is 15 residues long. CDR3 nucleotides: TGTGCCAGCTCACCCCTCGGGACAGGGGGAGACACCATATATTTT. Protein: CASSPLGTGGDTIYF.

This chain uses TRBV7-2 with TRBJ2-2; no reliable D call. CDR3 length: 15 residues. Germline CDR1 SGHTA, CDR2 FQGNSA. With 1 base removed from V and 7 bases from J, the gap between germline ends came to 13 bases. CDR3 sequence (DNA): TGTGCCAGCAGCTTAGATGTTCTAGTGGGCGGGGAGCTGTTTTTT. It specifies CASSLDVLVGGELFF.

The CDR3 protein is CASTPDRVSDQPQHF. The DNA for the CDR3 is TGCGCCAGCACCCCAGACAGGGTCAGCGATCAGCCCCAGCATTTT. The chain employs TRBV5-1 and TRBJ1-5, with TRBD1 matching 7 bases. The CDR3 contains 15 residues. Trimming at V came to 6 bases and at J to 5 bases, leaving 11 bases not matched to a gene. Germline CDR1 reads SGHRS; CDR2 reads YFSETQ. The entire variable domain, with the rest obtained from reference TRBV5-1 and TRBJ1-5, is as follows: KAGVTQTPRYLIKTRGQQVTLSCSPISGHRSVSWYQQTPGQGLQFLFEYFSETQRNKGNFPGRFSGRQFSNSRSEMNVSTLELGDSALYLCASTPDRVSDQPQHFGDGTRLSIL.

With regard to this clone: Other nucleotide sequences from this sample produce the same CDR3. The rearrangement links TRBV6-5 to TRBJ1-3, with D hard to call. The V gene's germline CDR1 is MNHEY and CDR2 SVGAGI. CDR3 length equals 16 residues. V shed 2 bases and J shed 3 bases, with 14 bases lying between them. Here the CDR3 DNA reads TGTGCCAGCAGTTACGGGTGGGAGCACGTTGGAAACACCATATATTTT. It codes for CASSYGWEHVGNTIYF.

The V call is TRBV2, the J call TRBJ2-3; D is ambiguous. Between the trimmed V and J ends, which lost 6 bases and 1 base, there was a span of 11 bases. The V gene's germline CDR1 is SNHLY and CDR2 FYNNEI. The CDR3 totals 14 residues. In nucleotides, the CDR3 is TGTGCCAGCAGCCTGTGGCAGGGCACAGATACGCAGTATTTT. Amino acid sequence: CASSLWQGTDTQYF.

The rearrangement uses TRBV5-1 and TRBJ2-3; D is perhaps TRBD2 (6 bases). The CDR3 contains 14 residues. Trimming cost V 3 bases and J 1 base, with 9 bases left between them. Germline-derived CDR1 and CDR2 are SGHRS and YFSETQ. CDR3 loop: CASSWGLRTDTQYF. The CDR3 DNA reads as TGCGCCAGCAGCTGGGGACTTCGCACAGATACGCAGTATTTT. Full variable domain (rest looked up from reference TRBV5-1 and TRBJ2-3): KAGVTQTPRYLIKTRGQQVTLSCSPISGHRSVSWYQQTPGQGLQFLFEYFSETQRNKGNFPGRFSGRQFSNSRSEMNVSTLELGDSALYLCASSWGLRTDTQYFGPGTRLTVL.